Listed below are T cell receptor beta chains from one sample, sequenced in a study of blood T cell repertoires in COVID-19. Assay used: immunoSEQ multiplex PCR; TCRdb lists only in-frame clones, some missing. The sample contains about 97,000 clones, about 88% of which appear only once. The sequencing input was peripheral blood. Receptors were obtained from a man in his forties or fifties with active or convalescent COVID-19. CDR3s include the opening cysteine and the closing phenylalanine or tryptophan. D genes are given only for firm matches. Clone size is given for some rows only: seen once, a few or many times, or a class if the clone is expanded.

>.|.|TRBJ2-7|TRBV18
CASSQDSTSYEQYF
TGTGCCAGCTCACAGGATTCGACAAGCTACGAGCAGTACTTC
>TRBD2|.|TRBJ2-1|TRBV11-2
CASSLGTSGGAEQFF
TGTGCCAGCAGCCTCGGGACTAGCGGGGGGGCGGAACAGTTCTTC
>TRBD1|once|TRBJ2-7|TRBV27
CASSQTGQGAEEQYF
TGTGCCAGCAGTCAGACGGGACAGGGCGCGGAGGAGCAGTACTTC
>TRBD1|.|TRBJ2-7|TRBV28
CASLQTGQGFYEQYF
TGTGCCAGCCTGCAGACTGGACAGGGATTCTACGAGCAGTACTTC
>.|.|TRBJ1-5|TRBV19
CASSIGQLDYQPQHF
TGTGCCAGTAGTATAGGTCAATTGGACTATCAGCCCCAGCATTTT
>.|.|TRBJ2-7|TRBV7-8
CASLPSVTYEQYF
TGTGCCAGCCTGCCGTCGGTAACCTACGAGCAGTACTTC
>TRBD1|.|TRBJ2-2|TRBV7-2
CASSLFPGGNTGELFF
TGTGCCAGCAGCTTATTTCCAGGGGGTAACACCGGGGAGCTGTTTTTT
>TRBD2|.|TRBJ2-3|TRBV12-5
CASGLTRSSGGLTDTQYF
TGTGCTAGTGGTTTGACCCGCTCTAGCGGGGGCCTCACAGATACGCAGTATTTT
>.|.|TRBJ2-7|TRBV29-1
CSVLSGYSYEQYF
TGCAGCGTTTTATCGGGTTATTCCTACGAGCAGTACTTC
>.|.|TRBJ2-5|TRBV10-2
CASRGGTSQETQYF
TGCGCCAGCAGAGGAGGGACGTCCCAAGAGACCCAGTACTTC